The sequence of this T cell receptor beta chain was determined in a study of blood T cell repertoires in COVID-19. Authors' data handling: Scientists estimated how many nucleated cells there were by amplifying reference gene primers. TCRdb keeps only in-frame clones here, not all; method: immunoSEQ multiplex PCR. The DNA was the basis for D and trimming; V, J and clone size are from that table. Among 200,000 to 250,000 clones listed, about 80% were seen once. This CDR3 is 15 amino acids long. V was pared by 5 bases and J by 7 bases, with 7 bases of the junction left unmatched. Germline lookup yields CDR1 SEHNR and CDR2 FQNEAQ (reference sequence). Relative to its sample, this clone is medium-sized.

The rearrangement uses TRBV7-9 and TRBJ1-4; 10 bases are shared with TRBD1. The clonotype originates from a man aged 55 to 70 who had recovered from COVID-19. The sequencing sample was made of PBMCs or T cells enriched from blood (not recorded which). CDR3 in amino acids: CASSPGQGEIEKLFF. The CDR3, as DNA: TGTGCCAGCAGCCCCGGACAGGGGGAGATTGAAAAACTGTTTTTT. The complete variable domain, with remaining parts taken from reference TRBV7-9 and TRBJ1-4, reads DTGVSQNPRHKITKRGQNVTFRCDPISEHNRLYWYRQTLGQGPEFLTYFQNEAQLEKSRLLSDRFSAERPKGSFSTLEIQRTEQGDSAMYLCASSPGQGEIEKLFFGSGTQLSVL.